These 31 T cell receptor beta chains share one sample of origin, sequenced in a study of blood T cell repertoires in COVID-19. Libraries were prepared by immunoSEQ multiplex PCR; TCRdb keeps only in-frame clonotypes and omits some of them. The profile covers roughly 280,000 clones, with about 87% appearing a single time and around 3% taken by the ten largest. Material: PBMCs or T cells enriched from blood (not recorded which). Every receptor here comes from a woman between 50 and 59 years old who had recovered from COVID-19.

The J gene is TRBJ1-3, the V gene TRBV10-3, with D unclear. The V and J ends lost 4 bases and 0 bases respectively, with 16 bases between them. Germline values: CDR1 ENHRY, CDR2 SYGVKD. This CDR3 comprises 17 residues. The CDR3 DNA follows: TGTGCCATCAGTGGTTCGGGGTCGGGTGGCTCTGGAAACACCATATATTTT. Its protein product is CAISGSGSGGSGNTIYF.

The chain has TRBV3-1 (or the pseudogene TRBV3-2) and TRBJ2-7, with TRBD1 matching over 8 bases. The CDR3 has 15 residues. In germline, CDR1 is LGHDT, CDR2 YNNKEL (reference sequence). The V gene end was trimmed by 4 bases and the J gene end by 1 base; junction bases not matched to a gene: 6. CDR3 bases: TGTGCCAGCAGCCCTAGGACAGGGTGGTCCTACGAGCAGTACTTC. Protein: CASSPRTGWSYEQYF.

This clone was picked up a small number of times. The chain recombines TRBV19 with TRBJ2-5, with D possibly being TRBD2 (6 bases). Germline CDR1 LNHDA, CDR2 SQIVND (reference sequence). Trimming stripped 0 bases from V and 0 bases from J, with 8 bases between. This CDR3 has 15 amino acids. The chain's CDR3 is CASSIDGGYQETQYF. CDR3 DNA sequence: TGTGCCAGTAGTATAGATGGGGGGTACCAAGAGACCCAGTACTTC.

This rearrangement joins TRBV5-6 to TRBJ2-7; 7 bases line up with TRBD2. The CDR3 consists of 14 residues. The V gene end was trimmed by 4 bases and the J gene end by 5 bases; junction bases not matched to a gene: 9. CDR1 and CDR2 from the germline V gene are SGHDT and YYEEEE. Written as DNA, the CDR3 is TGTGCCAGCAGCCCGGGGGGTAGTATCCACGAGCAGTACTTC. Translated, it gives CASSPGGSIHEQYF.

V and J are TRBV24-1 and TRBJ1-2; D is unclear. Trimming took off 4 bases at V and 1 base at J, with 9 bases between the two ends. Germline V gives CDR1 KGHDR, CDR2 SFDVKD. The CDR3 totals 14 residues. The CDR3 protein is CATSESTRNYGYTF. The CDR3 coding sequence is TGTGCCACCAGTGAGTCAACACGTAACTATGGCTACACCTTC.

The CDR3 loop reads CASNPRRGNEQFF. DNA for the CDR3: TGTGCCAGCAACCCCCGAAGGGGGAATGAGCAGTTCTTC. The gene calls are TRBV12-3 or TRBV12-4 and TRBJ2-1, with TRBD1 as a possible D gene (6 bases). CDR3 length: 13 residues. V was trimmed by 7 bases and J by 7 bases, leaving 14 bases between them.

This chain links TRBV19 with TRBJ2-5, with D tentatively TRBD2 (5 bases). Between the trimmed V and J ends, which lost 6 bases and 4 bases, there was a span of 12 bases. Germline CDR1 and CDR2: LNHDA and SQIVND (reference sequence). The length of the CDR3 is 13 residues. This chain's CDR3 is CASSTEVAETQYF. The CDR3 DNA sequence: TGTGCCAGTAGCACGGAGGTGGCAGAGACCCAGTACTTC.

V and J are TRBV19 and TRBJ1-5; D remains unclear. Trimming cost V 2 bases and J 0 bases, with 14 bases left between them. The CDR3 has 17 amino acids. Germline-derived CDR1 and CDR2 are LNHDA and SQIVND (reference sequence). The CDR3 spells CASSITQTPYSNQPQHF. For the CDR3, the DNA is TGTGCCAGTAGTATAACTCAGACACCATATAGCAATCAGCCCCAGCATTTT.

The J gene is TRBJ2-7, the V gene TRBV6-5; 10 bases align to TRBD1. Germline lookup yields CDR1 MNHEY and CDR2 SVGAGI. CDR3 length: 14 amino acids. V was pared by 6 bases and J by 4 bases, with 6 bases of the junction left unmatched. As DNA, the CDR3 is TGTGCCAGCAGAAGAGGACAGGGGGTATACGAGCAGTACTTC. This sequence encodes CASRRGQGVYEQYF.

V gene TRBV7-2 combines with J gene TRBJ2-2; 9 bases match TRBD2. The CDR3 runs 16 residues. V lost 3 bases, J lost 4 bases, and 6 bases stayed unmatched. CDR1 and CDR2 from the germline V gene are SGHTA and FQGNSA. CDR3 nucleotides: TGTGCCAGCAGCTTCGTAGGTAGCGGGAGCACCGGGGAGCTGTTTTTT. Encoded protein: CASSFVGSGSTGELFF.

The chain employs TRBV4-3 and TRBJ2-3; 10 bases agree with TRBD2. CDR3 size: 16 residues. The ends lost 4 bases at V and 0 bases at J; junction bases unmatched: 4. The V gene's germline CDR1 is LGHNA and CDR2 YSLEER. The CDR3 nucleotides are TGCGCCAGCAGCCGTCAACTAGCGGGGAGCACAGATACGCAGTATTTT. Its translation: CASSRQLAGSTDTQYF.

The CDR3 DNA is TGCGCCAGCAGCCAAGGACGGGCGGGGGACAATGAGCAGTTCTTC. Its protein is CASSQGRAGDNEQFF. V usage is TRBV4-3 and J usage is TRBJ2-1; 7 bases fit TRBD2. Germline lookup yields CDR1 LGHNA and CDR2 YSLEER. This CDR3 region has 15 residues. J was trimmed by 5 bases and V by 1 base; bases with no gene match: 5.

The rearrangement joins TRBV4-1 to TRBJ1-3; D call uncertain. Trimming shortened V by 0 bases and J by 0 bases, and 18 bases separated the two germline ends. The CDR3 is 19 amino acids. Germline V lookup: CDR1 MGHRA, CDR2 YSYEKL. In DNA form, the CDR3 reads TGCGCCAGCAGCCAAGATCTGGGCAGGAGGGCCTCCTCTGGAAACACCATATATTTT. Translating it yields CASSQDLGRRASSGNTIYF.

The chain carries TRBV7-9 and TRBJ1-4, with D maybe TRBD1 (6 bases). V dropped 1 base and J dropped 4 bases, with 16 bases sitting between them. Germline loops: CDR1 SEHNR, CDR2 FQNEAQ (reference sequence). This CDR3 comprises 17 residues. The CDR3 loop reads CASSLGSTGRGNEKLFF. CDR3 nucleotide sequence: TGTGCCAGCAGCTTAGGAAGCACAGGGCGCGGTAATGAAAAACTGTTTTTT.

In DNA form, the CDR3 reads TGTGCCAGCACCCGGGGACTAGCCTACGAGCAGTACTTC. Translated, it gives CASTRGLAYEQYF. The gene calls are TRBV27 and TRBJ2-7; 8 nucleotides match TRBD2. The CDR3 spans 13 residues. Germline V gene sequence: CDR1 MNHEY, CDR2 SMNVEV (reference sequence). J lost 2 bases, V lost 7 bases, and 4 bases had no gene match.

The chain links TRBV5-6 to TRBJ2-3, with a tentative D call TRBD2 (5 bases). The CDR3 is 15 amino acids. Trimming took off 0 bases at V and 1 base at J, with 9 bases between the two ends. CDR1 and CDR2 (germline): SGHDT, YYEEEE. This CDR3 is CASSLGSGGTDTQYF. CDR3 nucleotide sequence: TGTGCCAGCAGCTTGGGTTCCGGGGGCACAGATACGCAGTATTTT.

This chain joins TRBV27 and TRBJ1-1; D might be TRBD1 (5 bases). Germline values: CDR1 MNHEY, CDR2 SMNVEV (reference sequence). The length of the CDR3 is 13 residues. Trimming removed 6 bases at V and 1 base at J, with 9 bases between. CDR3: CASSLTGNTEAFF. The CDR3 nucleotides read TGTGCCAGCAGCCTCACAGGGAACACTGAAGCTTTCTTT.

The V gene is TRBV5-5, the J gene TRBJ2-7, with 8 bases aligning to TRBD1. J gave up 4 bases and V 4 bases, and 10 bases lay outside the gene matches. Per germline, CDR1 SGHKS and CDR2 YYEKEE (reference sequence). The CDR3 totals 15 residues. In nucleotides, the CDR3 is TGTGCCAGCAGCCAAGGACAGGGCCTAGGGTACGAGCAGTACTTC. It is translated as CASSQGQGLGYEQYF.

This chain joins TRBV3-1 (or the pseudogene TRBV3-2) and TRBJ2-3; TRBD2 is a possible D gene (6 bases). The germline gives CDR1 LGHDT, CDR2 YNNKEL (reference sequence). The CDR3 is made up of 16 amino acids. V lost 1 base, J lost 3 bases, and 14 bases lay in between. The CDR3 loop is CASSQVLGRETDTQYF. The CDR3 DNA reads TGTGCCAGCAGCCAAGTGTTGGGTCGGGAGACAGATACGCAGTATTTT.

The genes are TRBV14 and TRBJ1-2, with a possible D match to TRBD1 (5 bases). The CDR3 sequence is 14 residues long. Trimming stripped 2 bases from V and 2 bases from J, with 9 bases between. CDR1 is SGHDN and CDR2 is FVKESK in the germline V gene. CDR3 bases: TGTGCCAGCAGCCAACAGACAGTAAACTATGGCTACACCTTC. Its protein is CASSQQTVNYGYTF.

The V call is TRBV12-5, the J call TRBJ1-1; 8 bases fit TRBD1. Germline V gene lookup returns CDR1 LGHNT and CDR2 FRNRAP. The CDR3 loop spans 18 amino acids. Trimming cost V 1 base and J 0 bases; bases outside gene matches: 10. The CDR3 region has the DNA TGTGCTAGTGGTTTGGCCCCAAAGACAGGGGAGATGAACACTGAAGCTTTCTTT. Encoded protein: CASGLAPKTGEMNTEAFF.

V is TRBV28 and J is TRBJ1-2; 8 bases align to TRBD1. CDR1 and CDR2 (germline): MDHEN, SYDVKM. Trimming at V came to 6 bases and at J to 8 bases, leaving 5 bases not matched to a gene. This CDR3 has 12 residues. The CDR3 coding sequence is TGTGCCAGCAGCTTAACAGGGGGAGGCTACACCTTC. It codes for CASSLTGGGYTF.

As for this clone: This specimen includes other DNA sequences encoding the same CDR3. The chain employs TRBV2 and TRBJ1-1; 8 bases line up with TRBD1. This CDR3 is 15 amino acids long. With 2 bases clipped from V and 4 bases from J, the junction kept 6 bases outside the gene matches. The germline gives CDR1 SNHLY, CDR2 FYNNEI. The DNA of the CDR3 is TGTGCCAGCAGTGAAAAGGGCAGGGGGCGCACTGAAGCTTTCTTT. Amino acid sequence: CASSEKGRGRTEAFF.

The J gene is TRBJ2-3, the V gene TRBV29-1, with TRBD1 matching 11 bases. The germline V gene has CDR1 SQVTM and CDR2 ANQGSEA. Trimming took 1 base from V and 6 from J; bases not matched to a gene: 3. The length of the CDR3 is 14 residues. In nucleotides, the CDR3 is TGCAGCGTTGAAGCCCGGGACAGGGGGGATACGCAGTATTTT. As protein: CSVEARDRGDTQYF.

This CDR3 reads CATSPGQGETQYF. The DNA of the CDR3 is TGTGCCACCAGCCCGGGACAGGGGGAGACCCAGTACTTC. The rearrangement links TRBV24-1 to TRBJ2-5; 10 bases fit TRBD1. Trimming at V came to 7 bases and at J to 5 bases, leaving 3 bases not matched to a gene. Germline values: CDR1 KGHDR, CDR2 SFDVKD. This CDR3 has 13 amino acids.

The V and J genes are TRBV24-1 and TRBJ1-1; TRBD1 might be the D (6 bases). Per germline, CDR1 KGHDR and CDR2 SFDVKD. CDR3 size: 13 residues. V gave up 7 bases and J gave up 1 base, with 9 bases separating them. The CDR3 spells CATRKTGNTEAFF. In DNA form, the CDR3 reads TGTGCCACCAGGAAGACAGGGAACACTGAAGCTTTCTTT.

The chain links TRBV30 to TRBJ2-5; D is perhaps TRBD2 (5 bases). Between the trimmed V and J ends, which lost 2 bases and 4 bases, there was a span of 29 bases. Germline CDR1 GTSNPN, CDR2 SVGIG (reference sequence). CDR3 length: 19 residues. CDR3 region: CAWSRYKPTGKVSGETQYF. The CDR3, as DNA: TGTGCCTGGAGTAGATACAAACCGACTGGTAAGGTGAGCGGAGAGACCCAGTACTTC.

The gene calls are TRBV11-2 and TRBJ2-1, with 7 nucleotides matching TRBD2. The germline V gene encodes CDR1 SGHAT and CDR2 FQNNGV. V lost 4 bases to trimming and J lost 3 bases; unmatched junction nucleotides: 9. CDR3 size: 16 residues. CDR3 sequence (DNA): TGTGCCAGCAGCTACCAACTAGCGACAAACTACAATGAGCAGTTCTTC. The encoded protein is CASSYQLATNYNEQFF.

The chain carries TRBV5-1 and TRBJ1-1, with 8 bases identical to TRBD1. This CDR3 region has 15 residues. Per germline, CDR1 SGHRS and CDR2 YFSETQ. V lost 2 bases, J lost 1 base, and 4 bases stayed unmatched. The CDR3 protein is CASSLQGGPNTEAFF. The CDR3 DNA reads TGCGCCAGCAGCTTACAGGGGGGGCCGAACACTGAAGCTTTCTTT.

V gene TRBV7-2 combines with J gene TRBJ1-1; perhaps TRBD1 as D (5 bases). The CDR3 runs to 16 residues. Germline assignment: CDR1 SGHTA and CDR2 FQGNSA. V was shortened by 1 base and J by 1 base, with 13 bases between the two germline ends. CDR3 nucleotides: TGTGCCAGCAGCTTAGGGGTAACAGGAGCGAACACTGAAGCTTTCTTT. Translation gives CASSLGVTGANTEAFF.

The V call is TRBV28, the J call TRBJ1-5; possible D gene TRBD1, 5 bases. Germline CDR1 is MDHEN and CDR2 is SYDVKM. This CDR3 spans 18 amino acids. V lost 5 bases to trimming and J lost 0 bases, with 20 bases between them. The CDR3 nucleotides read TGTGCCAGCAGTCCCCCCCACAGGTTATCGGGTAGCAATCAGCCCCAGCATTTT. Its protein is CASSPPHRLSGSNQPQHF.